Listed below are T cell receptor beta chains from one sample, sequenced in a study of beta chain features in type 1 diabetes. Sequencing used immunoSEQ multiplex PCR; TCRdb keeps in-frame clones, though not all of them. The table shows over 700,000 clones, with 15% to 20% occurring only once. Source material: naive CD4+ T cells from blood. All receptors come from a woman under 30 in good health. Each CDR3 is given with its conserved first and last residue. Fields, in order: CDR3 DNA, CDR3 protein, D gene, V gene, J gene, clone size. A D gene is named only where the DNA matches it firmly. A clone size is listed for some rows: how often the clone was seen (once, few, many), or a class if it is expanded.

CDR3 DNA: TGTGCCAGCAGCCCGGCTGGGACAAGGAACACTGAAGCTTTCTTT; CDR3 protein: CASSPAGTRNTEAFF; D gene: -; V gene: TRBV7-2; J gene: TRBJ1-1; clone size: few
CDR3 DNA: TGTGCTAGCAGCCGCCGGACACAAGAGACCCAGTACTTC; CDR3 protein: CASSRRTQETQYF; D gene: -; V gene: TRBV7-7; J gene: TRBJ2-5; clone size: -
CDR3 DNA: TGCGCCAGCAGCTGGAGAGCGGGAGGATCCTACAATGAGCAGTTCTTC; CDR3 protein: CASSWRAGGSYNEQFF; D gene: TRBD2; V gene: TRBV10-1; J gene: TRBJ2-1; clone size: -
CDR3 DNA: TGTGCCAGCAGTACTCTAGCGGGAGGAAGATACTCCTACAATGAGCAGTTCTTC; CDR3 protein: CASSTLAGGRYSYNEQFF; D gene: TRBD2; V gene: TRBV28; J gene: TRBJ2-1; clone size: few
CDR3 DNA: TGTGCCAGCAGCTTAGGATTCACCCGTCAGGGCGAGCAGTACTTC; CDR3 protein: CASSLGFTRQGEQYF; D gene: -; V gene: TRBV7-9; J gene: TRBJ2-7; clone size: -
CDR3 DNA: TGTGCCAGCAGCGCTGACAGGGTTCCAGCTTTCTTT; CDR3 protein: CASSADRVPAFF; D gene: TRBD1; V gene: TRBV9; J gene: TRBJ1-1; clone size: few
CDR3 DNA: TGTGCCAGCAGCCCAGGGGACACTGTAAACTATGGCTACACCTTC; CDR3 protein: CASSPGDTVNYGYTF; D gene: -; V gene: TRBV9; J gene: TRBJ1-2; clone size: -
CDR3 DNA: TGTGCCAGCAGTGAGATACAGGTTGAGGGAAAACTGTTTTTT; CDR3 protein: CASSEIQVEGKLFF; D gene: -; V gene: TRBV6-1; J gene: TRBJ1-4; clone size: -
CDR3 DNA: TGCGCCAGCAGCCAAGAAAGCTTCGCCAGGACTAGCGGGACCCACAATGAGCAGTTCTTC; CDR3 protein: CASSQESFARTSGTHNEQFF; D gene: TRBD2; V gene: TRBV4-3; J gene: TRBJ2-1; clone size: few
CDR3 DNA: TGTGCCAGCACCATATCCGGGACACCTTACAATGAGCAGTTCTTC; CDR3 protein: CASTISGTPYNEQFF; D gene: -; V gene: TRBV6-6; J gene: TRBJ2-1; clone size: few
CDR3 DNA: TGTGCCACCAGCCTACGGGACCCAACTAATGAAAAACTGTTTTTT; CDR3 protein: CATSLRDPTNEKLFF; D gene: -; V gene: TRBV15; J gene: TRBJ1-4; clone size: -
CDR3 DNA: TGCGCCAGCAGCCAAAAAATCCTAGTTAATGAGCAGTTCTTC; CDR3 protein: CASSQKILVNEQFF; D gene: -; V gene: TRBV4-3; J gene: TRBJ2-1; clone size: few
CDR3 DNA: TGCGCCAGCACTTTGGGGACACCCTCCTACAATGAGCAGTTCTTC; CDR3 protein: CASTLGTPSYNEQFF; D gene: -; V gene: TRBV5-1; J gene: TRBJ2-1; clone size: -
CDR3 DNA: TGTGCCAGCATGCTAGCGGGGAAGTACGAGCAGTACTTC; CDR3 protein: CASMLAGKYEQYF; D gene: TRBD2; V gene: TRBV6-6; J gene: TRBJ2-7; clone size: -
CDR3 DNA: TGCAGTGCTTTATCTGGAAACACCATATATTTT; CDR3 protein: CSALSGNTIYF; D gene: -; V gene: TRBV20-1; J gene: TRBJ1-3; clone size: -
CDR3 DNA: TGTGCCAGCAGTTCGGGACTAGCGGGATCTAGCATTCAGTACTTC; CDR3 protein: CASSSGLAGSSIQYF; D gene: TRBD2; V gene: TRBV27; J gene: TRBJ2-4; clone size: few
CDR3 DNA: TGCGCCAGCAGCTTCTCTAGCGGGGATTTAGGGCAGTTCTTC; CDR3 protein: CASSFSSGDLGQFF; D gene: TRBD2; V gene: TRBV5-1; J gene: TRBJ2-1; clone size: few
CDR3 DNA: TGTGCCAGCAGCTTCAGTAGAGGCCCAGACACTGAAGCTTTCTTT; CDR3 protein: CASSFSRGPDTEAFF; D gene: -; V gene: TRBV7-8; J gene: TRBJ1-1; clone size: -
CDR3 DNA: TGTGCCAGCAGCGCAGGGACTAGCGGGAGGTTGGTACGGATCTTC; CDR3 protein: CASSAGTSGRLVRIF; D gene: TRBD2; V gene: TRBV13; J gene: TRBJ2-1; clone size: -
CDR3 DNA: TGTGCCAGCAGTCCGGGACTAGGATTTACCGGGGAGCTGTTTTTT; CDR3 protein: CASSPGLGFTGELFF; D gene: TRBD2; V gene: TRBV6-5; J gene: TRBJ2-2; clone size: -
CDR3 DNA: TGTGCCAGCAGCTTCTTTGGCAGTGAGGCTTTCTTT; CDR3 protein: CASSFFGSEAFF; D gene: -; V gene: TRBV7-2; J gene: TRBJ1-1; clone size: -
CDR3 DNA: TGTGCCAGCAGTCGTTTTGAGGGGGCCTACAATCAGCCCCAGCATTTT; CDR3 protein: CASSRFEGAYNQPQHF; D gene: TRBD1; V gene: TRBV6-6; J gene: TRBJ1-5; clone size: few
CDR3 DNA: TGCGCCAGCAGCTCGAGCGGGGGAAACACCGGGGAGCTGTTTTTT; CDR3 protein: CASSSSGGNTGELFF; D gene: TRBD2; V gene: TRBV5-1; J gene: TRBJ2-2; clone size: -
CDR3 DNA: TGTGCCAGCAGCTTCTGGCTAGCGGGAGACACAGATACGCAGTATTTT; CDR3 protein: CASSFWLAGDTDTQYF; D gene: TRBD2; V gene: TRBV5-4; J gene: TRBJ2-3; clone size: -
CDR3 DNA: TGTGCCAGCAGCTTAGGACACTTGGGGATCACTAATGAAAAACTGTTTTTT; CDR3 protein: CASSLGHLGITNEKLFF; D gene: -; V gene: TRBV13; J gene: TRBJ1-4; clone size: -
CDR3 DNA: TGTGCCAGTAGTATAAGCGACGAGCAGTACTTC; CDR3 protein: CASSISDEQYF; D gene: -; V gene: TRBV19; J gene: TRBJ2-7; clone size: -
CDR3 DNA: TGTGCCAGCAGCCGTGGGCTAGGGACAGACCGCACAGATACGCAGTATTTT; CDR3 protein: CASSRGLGTDRTDTQYF; D gene: TRBD1; V gene: TRBV7-2; J gene: TRBJ2-3; clone size: -
CDR3 DNA: TGTGCCAGCAGTTCTCCGACGACGAACACTGAAGCTTTCTTT; CDR3 protein: CASSSPTTNTEAFF; D gene: -; V gene: TRBV6-1; J gene: TRBJ1-1; clone size: -
CDR3 DNA: TGTGCCAGCAGCTTAGTTGCGGGGGCGACAGGGGAGACCCAGTACTTC; CDR3 protein: CASSLVAGATGETQYF; D gene: -; V gene: TRBV7-2; J gene: TRBJ2-5; clone size: few
CDR3 DNA: TGTGCCAGCAGTGAAGCCGGGACTAGAAGGGATACGCAGTATTTT; CDR3 protein: CASSEAGTRRDTQYF; D gene: TRBD2; V gene: TRBV2; J gene: TRBJ2-3; clone size: -
CDR3 DNA: TGTGCCGCCCGGGGTGGGAGTTGGCACGAGCAGTACTTC; CDR3 protein: CAARGGSWHEQYF; D gene: -; V gene: TRBV7-3; J gene: TRBJ2-7; clone size: -
CDR3 DNA: TGTGCCAGCAGGCGTAGCGGGAGGGAAGAGACCCAGTACTTC; CDR3 protein: CASRRSGREETQYF; D gene: TRBD2; V gene: TRBV7-8; J gene: TRBJ2-5; clone size: -
CDR3 DNA: TGTGCCAGCAGCCAAGATCCCCATGGAGGGGGTACGCAGTATTTT; CDR3 protein: CASSQDPHGGGTQYF; D gene: -; V gene: TRBV14; J gene: TRBJ2-3; clone size: many
CDR3 DNA: TGTGCCAGCAGCTTAGTGTCGACAGTTAGCGACAATGAGCAGTTCTTC; CDR3 protein: CASSLVSTVSDNEQFF; D gene: -; V gene: TRBV7-2; J gene: TRBJ2-1; clone size: few
CDR3 DNA: TGTGCCAGCCACAAAAAGCACCGAGGAGACTACAATGAGCAGTTCTTC; CDR3 protein: CASHKKHRGDYNEQFF; D gene: -; V gene: TRBV21-1; J gene: TRBJ2-1; clone size: -
CDR3 DNA: TGCGCCAGCAGTACTCCTACCGCCAAAGGACTAGCGGGAGGGTATAGGAGCTCCTACGAGCAGTACTTC; CDR3 protein: CASSTPTAKGLAGGYRSSYEQYF; D gene: TRBD2; V gene: TRBV10-2; J gene: TRBJ2-7; clone size: few
CDR3 DNA: TGTGCCAGCAGTTTTAGAGGGAACTCCTACAATGAGCAGTTCTTC; CDR3 protein: CASSFRGNSYNEQFF; D gene: -; V gene: TRBV28; J gene: TRBJ2-1; clone size: -
CDR3 DNA: TGTGCCAGCAGTGGCCCCCGGACAGGGCGTTGGTATGGCTACACCTTC; CDR3 protein: CASSGPRTGRWYGYTF; D gene: TRBD1; V gene: TRBV6-1; J gene: TRBJ1-2; clone size: few